This T cell receptor (beta chain) was captured in a study of blood T cell repertoires in COVID-19. Overall study context: PBMCs, B-cell-depleted T cells, or T cells provided the cDNA or gDNA that made up the material.

Original data processing: Reference gene primer amplification in the assay estimated nucleated cell counts. Sequenced by immunoSEQ multiplex PCR; TCRdb stores in-frame clones only, minus some. The V and J calls and clone size are taken from that table; D and trimming were inferred from the DNA. The table shows about 80,000 clones, with 82% occurring only once. This clone appeared a single time. CDR3 size: 13 residues. In germline, CDR1 is SGHDN, CDR2 FVKESK. V was pared by 0 bases and J by 5 bases, with 7 bases between. The sequencing sample was made of peripheral blood. V and J are TRBV14 and TRBJ2-5; no clear D gene. This TCR was sampled from a man older than 75 with acute or convalescent COVID-19. CDR3 coding DNA: TGTGCCAGCAGCCAAGATAAGGAGGAGACCCAGTACTTC. Protein product: CASSQDKEETQYF.